This T cell receptor beta chain was obtained from a study of T-cell memory formation after mild COVID-19. Study-wide findings and caveats: The CD4+ clones that contracted clustered mainly within CM and EM, and the CD8+ clones concentrated in EMRA. Detection of some responders pre-infection suggested pre-existing cross-reactive memory T cells participated.

This clonotype was found a few times. What it recognizes is unknown. One entry per CDR3 protein, called by TCRdb with MiXCR from the 5' RACE reads. Here the sample spans 150,000 or so distinct CDR3 sequences, 9.5% to 13% being singletons. The ends were cut back, 1 base at V and 8 bases at J, with 15 bases in the middle. Germline-derived CDR1 and CDR2 are SGHTA and FQGTGA. The CDR3 is made up of 15 amino acids. What was sequenced was PBMCs or a T cell subset sorted from them (not recorded which). J is TRBJ2-1 and V is TRBV7-3; D tentatively reads TRBD1 or TRBD2 (6 bases each). The sequence derives from a man younger than 35 who had mild COVID-19 (a few samples of this study predate the infection). Cell type and time point are not known. The DNA of the CDR3 is TGTGCCAGCAGCTTAAACCGAGGGGGGCGCCATGAGCAGTTCTTC. It specifies CASSLNRGGRHEQFF.